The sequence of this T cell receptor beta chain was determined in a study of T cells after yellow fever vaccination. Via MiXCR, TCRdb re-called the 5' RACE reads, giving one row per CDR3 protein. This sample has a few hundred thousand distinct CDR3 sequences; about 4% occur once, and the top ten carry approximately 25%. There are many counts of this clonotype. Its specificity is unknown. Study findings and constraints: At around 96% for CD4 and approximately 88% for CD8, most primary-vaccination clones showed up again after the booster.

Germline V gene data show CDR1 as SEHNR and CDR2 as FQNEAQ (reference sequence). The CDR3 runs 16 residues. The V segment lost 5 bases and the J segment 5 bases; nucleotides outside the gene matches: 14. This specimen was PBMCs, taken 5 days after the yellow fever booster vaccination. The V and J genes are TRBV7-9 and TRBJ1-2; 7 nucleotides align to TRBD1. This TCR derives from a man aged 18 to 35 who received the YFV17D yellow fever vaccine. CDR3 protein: CASSKGQVSPSYGYTF. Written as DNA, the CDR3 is TGTGCCAGCAGCAAAGGACAGGTATCACCCTCATATGGCTACACCTTC.